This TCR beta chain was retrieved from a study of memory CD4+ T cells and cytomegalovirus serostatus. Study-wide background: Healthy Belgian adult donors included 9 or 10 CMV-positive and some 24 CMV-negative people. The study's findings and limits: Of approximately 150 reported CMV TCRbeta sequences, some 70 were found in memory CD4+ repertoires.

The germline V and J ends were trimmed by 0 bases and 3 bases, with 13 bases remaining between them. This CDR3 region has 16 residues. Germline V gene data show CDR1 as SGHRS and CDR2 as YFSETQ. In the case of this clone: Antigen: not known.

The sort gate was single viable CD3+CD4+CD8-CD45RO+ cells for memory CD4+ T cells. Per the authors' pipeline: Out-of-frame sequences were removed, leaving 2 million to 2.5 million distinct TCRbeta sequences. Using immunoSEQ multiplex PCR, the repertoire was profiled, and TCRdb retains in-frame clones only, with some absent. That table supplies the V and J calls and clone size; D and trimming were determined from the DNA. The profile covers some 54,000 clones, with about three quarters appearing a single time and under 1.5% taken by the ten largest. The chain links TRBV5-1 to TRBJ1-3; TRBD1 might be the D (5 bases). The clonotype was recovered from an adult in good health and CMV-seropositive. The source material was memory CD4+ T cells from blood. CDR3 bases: TGCGCCAGCAGCTTGGACGGCAGGGTGTTTGGAAACACCATATATTTT. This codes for CASSLDGRVFGNTIYF.